These 18 T cell receptor beta chains originate from one sample sequenced in a study of blood T cell repertoires in COVID-19. Repertoires were generated with immunoSEQ multiplex PCR, while TCRdb's copy carries only in-frame clones and drops some. The sample includes 400,000 to 500,000 clones, around nine tenths of them seen just once. The sample was PBMCs or T cells enriched from blood (not recorded which). The source of these receptors is a woman aged 18-29 years who had been exposed to COVID-19.

This clone has a single count. DNA for the CDR3: TGTGCCAGCAGTGAGTCCGGGACTAGCGCCGAGCAGTACTTC. Its protein product is CASSESGTSAEQYF. This sequence joins TRBV2 and TRBJ2-7, with 10 bases matching TRBD2. The CDR3 length is 14 residues. After removal of 3 bases from V and 6 bases from J, the junction contained 5 bases not matched to a gene. From germline, CDR1 is SNHLY and CDR2 FYNNEI.

The rearrangement joins TRBV6-4 to TRBJ2-1; 9 bases match TRBD2. Unmatched junction bases numbered 23, after V lost 4 bases and J lost 13 bases. Germline CDR1 MRHNA, CDR2 SNTAGT. The CDR3 length is 18 residues. The CDR3 loop is CASSGMGRASGIDCPQFF. CDR3 sequence (DNA): TGTGCCAGCAGTGGAATGGGCCGGGCTAGCGGGATCGACTGCCCCCAGTTCTTC.

The J gene is TRBJ2-5, the V gene TRBV15; 8 nucleotides match TRBD1. Germline assignment: CDR1 LNHNV and CDR2 YYDKDF (reference sequence). J lost 4 bases, V lost 1 base, and 8 bases had no gene match. The length of the CDR3 is 16 residues. In nucleotides, the CDR3 is TGTGCCACCAGCAGAGGGCACGGGACAGGAGGAGAGACCCAGTACTTC. This translates into CATSRGHGTGGETQYF.

The rearrangement joins TRBV7-9 to TRBJ2-3; 10 bases are shared with TRBD2. The CDR3 runs to 14 residues. After removal of 1 base from V and 6 bases from J, the junction contained 1 base not matched to a gene. Germline CDR1 reads SEHNR; CDR2 reads FQNEAQ (reference sequence). The CDR3 spells CASSLDSGRDTQYF. Here the CDR3 DNA reads TGTGCCAGCAGCTTAGATAGCGGGAGGGATACGCAGTATTTT.

The chain couples TRBV29-1 to TRBJ2-7; 10 bases align to TRBD1. The CDR3 is made up of 16 amino acids. With V trimmed by 0 bases and J by 7 bases, 12 bases remained unmatched. Germline assignment: CDR1 SQVTM and CDR2 ANQGSEA. This CDR3 reads CSVEDSDGTGVWEQYF. DNA of the CDR3: TGCAGCGTTGAAGATAGTGACGGGACAGGGGTTTGGGAGCAGTACTTC.

In the case of this clone: This sample includes further DNA sequences coding for the same CDR3. The rearrangement uses TRBV6-5 and TRBJ1-1; unclear D gene. Germline assignment: CDR1 MNHEY and CDR2 SVGAGI. The CDR3 sequence is 13 residues long. Trimming took off 0 bases at V and 7 bases at J, with 9 bases between the two ends. The CDR3 protein is CASSYSRGLEAFF. CDR3 nucleotide sequence: TGTGCCAGCAGTTACTCGCGCGGTCTTGAAGCTTTCTTT.

The chain recombines TRBV28 with TRBJ2-5; 10 nucleotides agree with TRBD1. Trimming at V came to 8 bases and at J to 5 bases, leaving 5 bases not matched to a gene. CDR3 size: 13 residues. Germline CDR1 is MDHEN and CDR2 is SYDVKM. The CDR3 sequence is CASRDRGRETQYF. CDR3 bases: TGTGCCAGCCGGGACAGGGGAAGGGAGACCCAGTACTTC.

This clone showed up just a few times. DNA for the CDR3: TGTGCCAGCAGCTTAGTCTTGGGGGAGCTGTTTTTT. Its protein product is CASSLVLGELFF. The V gene is TRBV7-8, the J gene TRBJ2-2; D is unresolved. The ends were cut back, 1 base at V and 8 bases at J, with 5 bases in the middle. The CDR3 totals 12 residues. Per the germline V gene, CDR1 is SGHVS and CDR2 is FQNEAQ. Filled out from reference TRBV7-8 and TRBJ2-2, the complete variable domain reads GAGVSQSPRYKVAKRGQDVALRCDPISGHVSLFWYQQALGQGPEFLTYFQNEAQLDKSGLPSDRFFAERPEGSVSTLKIQRTQQEDSAVYLCASSLVLGELFFGEGSRLTVL.

The chain carries TRBV2 and TRBJ1-6; D may be TRBD1 (5 bases). Trimming removed 2 bases from V and 6 bases from J, with 8 bases in between. The CDR3 length is 14 residues. Germline V gene sequence: CDR1 SNHLY, CDR2 FYNNEI. This CDR3 is CASSEQGGNSPLHF. The DNA of the CDR3 is TGTGCCAGCAGTGAACAGGGTGGTAATTCACCCCTCCACTTT.

The chain joins TRBV9 to TRBJ2-4; D is perhaps TRBD1 (6 bases). V was pared by 3 bases and J by 0 bases, with 16 bases between. CDR1 and CDR2 from the germline V gene are SGDLS and YYNGEE. The CDR3 length is 17 residues. The CDR3 reads CASSDDPQGSAKNIQYF. The DNA of the CDR3 is TGTGCCAGCAGCGATGACCCACAGGGATCAGCCAAAAACATTCAGTACTTC.

CDR3 region: CASSLFVNTEAFF. The CDR3 DNA follows: TGTGCCAGCAGTTTATTCGTGAACACTGAAGCTTTCTTT. The chain joins TRBV12-3 or TRBV12-4 to TRBJ1-1; no clear D. Trimming removed 2 bases at V and 0 bases at J, with 4 bases between. The CDR3 contains 13 residues.

The chain uses TRBV7-9 and TRBJ2-7; 9 bases are shared with TRBD2. CDR1 and CDR2 (germline): SEHNR, FQNEAQ (reference sequence). V dropped 8 bases and J dropped 3; count of bases not matched to a gene: 8. This CDR3 is 14 amino acids long. CDR3 coding DNA: TGTGCCAGCGCCGGGCTAGCGGGGAACTACGAGCAGTACTTC. The encoded protein is CASAGLAGNYEQYF.

The chain links TRBV5-4 to TRBJ2-3, with D possibly TRBD2 on 5 matching bases. This CDR3 has 16 amino acids. Germline V CDR1 and CDR2: SGHNT, YYREEE (reference sequence). V was cut by 3 bases and J by 2 bases, with 16 bases left in between. As DNA, the CDR3 is TGTGCCAGCAGCTACCCTCGGGGTAGCTCCACAGATACGCAGTATTTT. Residues: CASSYPRGSSTDTQYF.

The chain's CDR3 is CAIGTSGYNEQFF. Written as DNA, the CDR3 is TGTGCCATTGGGACTAGCGGGTACAATGAGCAGTTCTTC. The chain carries TRBV3-1 (or the pseudogene TRBV3-2) and TRBJ2-1, with TRBD2 matching over 12 bases. The CDR3 extends over 13 amino acids. J lost 4 bases, V lost 10 bases, and 2 bases had no gene match. Germline CDR1 is LGHDT and CDR2 is YNNKEL (reference sequence).

V and J are TRBV19 and TRBJ2-7; 9 bases match TRBD1. The germline CDR1 and CDR2 sequences are LNHDA and SQIVND (reference sequence). V lost 3 bases, J lost 3 bases, and 3 bases stayed unmatched. The CDR3 is made up of 14 amino acids. CDR3 nucleotide sequence: TGTGCCAGTAGTATGGGGACAGGGTACTACGAGCAGTACTTC. The encoded protein is CASSMGTGYYEQYF.

The rearrangement joins TRBV5-1 to TRBJ2-7, with D perhaps TRBD2 (6 bases). This CDR3 comprises 15 residues. Germline V CDR1 and CDR2: SGHRS, YFSETQ. Trimming pared 0 bases from V and 3 bases from J, leaving 13 bases between. CDR3 sequence: CASSLAWGGHYEQYF. CDR3 bases: TGCGCCAGCAGCTTGGCTTGGGGAGGCCACTACGAGCAGTACTTC.

The CDR3 DNA is TGTGCCAGCACCACTCTCTCCGGGACAGGGACCTACATTCAGTACTTC. Translation gives CASTTLSGTGTYIQYF. The rearrangement joins TRBV7-2 to TRBJ2-4, with 9 bases lining up with TRBD1. The CDR3 extends over 16 amino acids. Germline V gene lookup returns CDR1 SGHTA and CDR2 FQGNSA. V lost 7 bases, J lost 8 bases, and 15 bases stayed unmatched.

This chain joins TRBV7-2 and TRBJ1-4; D is ambiguous. This CDR3 has 13 residues. Germline-derived CDR1 and CDR2 are SGHTA and FQGNSA. V lost 2 bases and J 6 bases, leaving 7 bases between the germline ends. Here the CDR3 reads CASSLNRDEKLFF. CDR3 nucleotides: TGTGCCAGCAGCTTAAATCGGGATGAAAAACTGTTTTTT.